These 30 T cell receptor beta chains came from one sample sequenced in a study of cytomegalovirus exposure and HLA in healthy donors. PCR involved 60 Vbeta and 13 Jbeta primers. Produced via immunoSEQ multiplex PCR; TCRdb's table is partial and in-frame only. This listing includes about 46,000 clones. The sequenced material came from PBMCs. The receptors here all came from a woman in her 40s in good health and CMV-seronegative.

Concerning this clone itself: The sample has other DNA sequences that encode this CDR3 too. The V call is TRBV4-1, the J call TRBJ1-5, with D hard to call. Germline V gene lookup returns CDR1 MGHRA and CDR2 YSYEKL. Trimming took off 0 bases at V and 7 bases at J, with 7 bases between the two ends. CDR3 size: 13 residues. CDR3 residues: CASSQDRGQPQHF. The CDR3 DNA follows: TGCGCCAGCAGCCAAGACCGCGGGCAGCCCCAGCATTTT.

The CDR3 coding sequence is TGTGCCAGCAGTTTATGGGAGCGATCGAACACCGGGGAGCTGTTTTTT. This codes for CASSLWERSNTGELFF. This sequence joins TRBV28 and TRBJ2-2; D gene ambiguous. CDR1 is MDHEN and CDR2 is SYDVKM in the germline V gene. This CDR3 contains 16 residues. The V end was cut by 0 bases, the J end by 0 bases, with 8 bases between.

The chain employs TRBV7-2 and TRBJ2-5; D call uncertain. The CDR3 contains 11 residues. The V end was cut by 4 bases, the J end by 5 bases, with 5 bases between. Per germline, CDR1 SGHTA and CDR2 FQGNSA. CDR3: CASSSRETQYF. The CDR3 nucleotides are TGTGCCAGCAGCTCCCGGGAGACCCAGTACTTC.

This chain connects TRBV6-5 to TRBJ2-7; 7 bases match TRBD1. Germline-derived CDR1 and CDR2 are MNHEY and SVGAGI. This CDR3 region has 16 residues. The J segment lost 1 base and the V segment lost 3 bases, leaving 9 bases of the junction unmatched. The CDR3 DNA sequence: TGTGCCAGCAGTTATAATCCGGGACAGTCATCCTACGAGCAGTACTTC. Amino acids: CASSYNPGQSSYEQYF.

The chain combines TRBV6-5 with TRBJ2-1; D is possibly TRBD2 (6 bases). Trimming removed 2 bases from V and 6 bases from J, with 11 bases in between. This CDR3 is 14 amino acids long. The germline CDR1 and CDR2 sequences are MNHEY and SVGAGI. DNA for the CDR3: TGTGCCAGCAGTTACGGTGGGGGGTCCAATGAGCAGTTCTTC. Protein product: CASSYGGGSNEQFF.

This clone shows up as medium-sized (0.01 to 0.1%) by frequency. The V gene is TRBV4-1, the J gene TRBJ2-1; 10 nucleotides match TRBD2. The V gene's germline CDR1 is MGHRA and CDR2 YSYEKL. CDR3 length equals 17 residues. The J segment lost 12 bases and the V segment lost 7 bases, leaving 21 bases of the junction unmatched. The CDR3 sequence is CASTRTIADGTSESQFF. The CDR3 nucleotides are TGCGCCAGCACCCGCACGATAGCTGACGGGACTAGCGAGTCGCAGTTCTTC.

This chain joins TRBV30 and TRBJ2-7; 10 bases line up with TRBD1. Germline CDR1 and CDR2: GTSNPN and SVGIG (reference sequence). V was clipped by 5 bases and J by 2 bases; unmatched bases: 6. This CDR3 is built from 14 residues. The CDR3 is CAWGGQGLPYEQYF. CDR3 in DNA: TGTGCCTGGGGGGGACAGGGGCTACCCTACGAGCAGTACTTC.

This sequence joins TRBV25-1 and TRBJ2-5; 8 nucleotides agree with TRBD1. Per germline, CDR1 MGHDK and CDR2 SYGVNS. The CDR3 length is 15 residues. V dropped 8 bases and J dropped 5; count of bases not matched to a gene: 13. The CDR3 protein is CASSPPDRVRETQYF. The CDR3, as DNA: TGTGCCAGCTCCCCTCCGGACAGGGTTCGGGAGACCCAGTACTTC.

This rearrangement joins TRBV10-3 to TRBJ2-1, with 7 bases aligning to TRBD2. CDR3 size: 14 residues. Germline CDR1 and CDR2: ENHRY and SYGVKD. V dropped 11 bases and J dropped 2; count of bases not matched to a gene: 9. Written as DNA, the CDR3 is TGTGCCGCCGCCGGGACTACAACCTACAATGAGCAGTTCTTC. It is translated as CAAAGTTTYNEQFF.

V is TRBV18 and J is TRBJ2-3; possible D gene TRBD1, 6 bases. Germline CDR1 is KGHSH and CDR2 is LQKENI. V lost 8 bases, J lost 0 bases, and 9 bases lay in between. This CDR3 is 13 amino acids long. CDR3 sequence (DNA): TGTGCCAGCGGCAGGGGTAGCACAGATACGCAGTATTTT. Its translation: CASGRGSTDTQYF.

The chain recombines TRBV5-4 with TRBJ2-2; perhaps TRBD2 as D (7 bases). V shed 4 bases and J shed 1 base, with 17 bases lying between them. Germline assignment: CDR1 SGHNT and CDR2 YYREEE (reference sequence). The length of the CDR3 is 17 residues. Here the CDR3 reads CASSRGGDSLNTGELFF. In DNA form, the CDR3 reads TGTGCCAGCAGCAGAGGGGGGGACTCTTTGAACACCGGGGAGCTGTTTTTT.

The chain employs TRBV9 and TRBJ1-2; the D gene is possibly TRBD1 (5 bases). V gave up 2 bases and J gave up 3 bases, with 8 bases separating them. The CDR3 contains 13 residues. Germline assignment: CDR1 SGDLS and CDR2 YYNGEE. CDR3 DNA: TGTGCCAGCAGCGTCGGGGGGGACTATGGCTACACCTTC. The encoded protein is CASSVGGDYGYTF.

The gene calls are TRBV28 and TRBJ1-1; D is possibly TRBD1 (5 bases). In germline, CDR1 is MDHEN, CDR2 SYDVKM. Trimming cost V 1 base and J 3 bases, with 9 bases left between them. The CDR3 length is 14 residues. The CDR3 reads CASSLSGRDTEAFF. The CDR3, as DNA: TGTGCCAGCAGTTTATCCGGCAGGGACACTGAAGCTTTCTTT.

The V and J genes are TRBV7-8 and TRBJ1-4; D remains unclear. Germline CDR1 reads SGHVS; CDR2 reads FQNEAQ. The ends were cut back, 4 bases at V and 3 bases at J, with 6 bases in the middle. The CDR3 totals 13 residues. The CDR3 region is CASSSAANEKLFF. The CDR3 coding sequence is TGTGCCAGCAGCTCGGCGGCTAATGAAAAACTGTTTTTT. Full variable domain (outside the CDR3, taken from reference TRBV7-8 and TRBJ1-4): GAGVSQSPRYKVAKRGQDVALRCDPISGHVSLFWYQQALGQGPEFLTYFQNEAQLDKSGLPSDRFFAERPEGSVSTLKIQRTQQEDSAVYLCASSSAANEKLFFGSGTQLSVL.

The J gene is TRBJ2-7, the V gene TRBV30; 10 nucleotides agree with TRBD1. In germline, CDR1 is GTSNPN, CDR2 SVGIG (reference sequence). The V segment lost 8 bases and the J segment 3 bases; nucleotides outside the gene matches: 13. The CDR3 is 15 amino acids. CDR3 DNA: TGTGCCACCGGACCGGGACAGGGGTCCTACTACGAGCAGTACTTC. Translated, it gives CATGPGQGSYYEQYF. The whole variable domain, remainder taken from reference TRBV30 and TRBJ2-7, is SQTIHQWPATLVQPVGSPLSLECTVEGTSNPNLYWYRQAAGRGLQLLFYSVGIGQISSEVPQNLSASRPQDRQFILSSKKLLLSDSGFYLCATGPGQGSYYEQYFGPGTRLTVT.

The rearrangement links TRBV5-1 to TRBJ2-1, with 9 bases identical to TRBD2. V gave up 0 bases and J gave up 4 bases; unmatched junction bases: 5. The CDR3 spans 16 residues. CDR1 and CDR2 from the germline V gene are SGHRS and YFSETQ. The CDR3 DNA sequence: TGCGCCAGCAGCTTGGCCGGAGCGGGAGGTTACAATGAGCAGTTCTTC. It is translated as CASSLAGAGGYNEQFF. The variable domain in full, with the rest retrieved from reference TRBV5-1 and TRBJ2-1, is KAGVTQTPRYLIKTRGQQVTLSCSPISGHRSVSWYQQTPGQGLQFLFEYFSETQRNKGNFPGRFSGRQFSNSRSEMNVSTLELGDSALYLCASSLAGAGGYNEQFFGPGTRLTVL.

V gene TRBV4-3 combines with J gene TRBJ2-3, with TRBD1 matching 7 bases. The CDR3 sequence is 15 residues long. V dropped 6 bases and J dropped 4; count of bases not matched to a gene: 10. Per germline, CDR1 LGHNA and CDR2 YSLEER. This CDR3 is CASSQRWTGADTQYF. Here the CDR3 DNA reads TGCGCCAGCAGTCAAAGGTGGACAGGAGCAGATACGCAGTATTTT.

This chain joins TRBV18 and TRBJ1-2; weak D call: TRBD1 (5 bases). Germline V gives CDR1 KGHSH, CDR2 LQKENI. CDR3 length: 15 residues. Trimming took off 0 bases at V and 8 bases at J, with 16 bases between the two ends. CDR3 bases: TGTGCCAGCTCACCACCGGGCAGGGTTCAAGAGGGCTACACCTTC. Its translation is CASSPPGRVQEGYTF.

V is TRBV6-6 and J is TRBJ1-1; 8 bases agree with TRBD1. The V segment lost 5 bases and the J segment 4 bases; nucleotides outside the gene matches: 9. This CDR3 contains 15 residues. Germline V lookup: CDR1 MNHNY, CDR2 SVGAGI (reference sequence). The CDR3 DNA reads as TGTGCCAGCAGTCTGCGGACAGGGAGGGTCACTGAAGCTTTCTTT. It is translated as CASSLRTGRVTEAFF.

The chain couples TRBV9 to TRBJ2-1, with TRBD2 matching over 11 bases. Unmatched junction bases numbered 6, after V lost 0 bases and J lost 10 bases. This CDR3 is built from 15 residues. Germline CDR1 is SGDLS and CDR2 is YYNGEE. DNA for the CDR3: TGTGCCAGCAGCGTAGGTAGCGGGAGGGCCGGGGAGCAGTTCTTC. Protein: CASSVGSGRAGEQFF. Combining the CDR3 with reference TRBV9 and TRBJ2-1 gives the whole variable domain DSGVTQTPKHLITATGQRVTLRCSPRSGDLSVYWYQQSLDQGLQFLIQYYNGEERAKGNILERFSAQQFPDLHSELNLSSLELGDSALYFCASSVGSGRAGEQFFGPGTRLTVL.

This sequence joins TRBV30 and TRBJ2-2; TRBD2 matches 9 bases. Trimming cost V 8 bases and J 4 bases; bases outside gene matches: 11. The CDR3 runs to 15 residues. The V gene's germline CDR1 is GTSNPN and CDR2 SVGIG (reference sequence). CDR3 sequence: CARGLAGGFTGELFF. CDR3 DNA sequence: TGTGCCCGGGGACTGGCGGGAGGGTTCACCGGGGAGCTGTTTTTT.

CDR3 sequence reads: CASSPSRENTEAFF. CDR3 bases: TGTGCCAGCTCACCTTCGCGGGAGAACACTGAAGCTTTCTTT. This chain connects TRBV18 to TRBJ1-1; D is uncertain. V lost 3 bases and J lost 1, with 9 bases in between. From germline, CDR1 is KGHSH and CDR2 LQKENI. The CDR3 totals 14 residues.

This chain uses TRBV4-2 with TRBJ2-7; D is ambiguous. Germline V gene lookup returns CDR1 LGHNA and CDR2 YNFKEQ. Trimming left V 0 bases short and J 6 bases short, with 12 bases between. The CDR3 extends over 14 amino acids. CDR3 coding DNA: TGTGCCAGCAGCCAAGATAAACTTCTAACCGAGCAGTACTTC. Encoded protein: CASSQDKLLTEQYF.

V gene TRBV28 combines with J gene TRBJ2-7, with 7 bases fitting TRBD2. This CDR3 has 18 amino acids. After removal of 5 bases from V and 6 bases from J, the junction contained 22 bases not matched to a gene. Germline-derived CDR1 and CDR2 are MDHEN and SYDVKM. The DNA for the CDR3 is TGTGCCAGCAGTCCGCGCCCGGGAGGATCCCTACTTTTTGGCGAGCAGTACTTC. Translation: CASSPRPGGSLLFGEQYF.

The chain joins TRBV7-9 to TRBJ1-2; D may be TRBD1 (5 bases). The CDR3 is 13 residues long. V lost 7 bases and J lost 8, with 17 bases in between. CDR1 and CDR2 (germline): SEHNR, FQNEAQ (reference sequence). CDR3 nucleotide sequence: TGTGCCAGCACCCAATCAGGGATATTAGGCTACACCTTC. Translating it yields CASTQSGILGYTF.

This chain joins TRBV6-1 and TRBJ2-7; 10 bases fit TRBD1. The V and J ends lost 7 bases and 0 bases, in that order; junction bases with no gene match: 6. Germline CDR1 reads MNHNS; CDR2 reads SASEGT. The CDR3 covers 15 residues. The CDR3 spells CASKTGTGVSYEQYF. DNA for the CDR3: TGTGCCAGCAAGACCGGGACAGGGGTCTCCTACGAGCAGTACTTC.

The chain combines TRBV28 with TRBJ2-7, with 9 positions matching TRBD2. Germline CDR1 reads MDHEN; CDR2 reads SYDVKM. V trimming: 5 bases; J trimming: 3 bases; junction bases outside the gene matches: 17. The CDR3 consists of 18 residues. The CDR3 sequence is CASSPTPTLAGKIYEQYF. CDR3 sequence (DNA): TGTGCCAGCAGTCCCACCCCGACCCTAGCGGGAAAAATCTACGAGCAGTACTTC.

The chain links TRBV9 to TRBJ1-1; 10 bases match TRBD1. In germline, CDR1 is SGDLS, CDR2 YYNGEE. V shed 2 bases and J 5 bases; nucleotides not matched to a gene: 6. This CDR3 has 15 amino acids. The CDR3 DNA follows: TGTGCCAGCAGCGTGAGGACAGGGGGAGTAACTGAAGCTTTCTTT. This translates into CASSVRTGGVTEAFF.

This chain connects TRBV7-2 to TRBJ1-2; D unresolved. Germline CDR1 SGHTA, CDR2 FQGNSA. The V end lost 5 bases, the J end lost 2 bases, and 15 bases lay between the germline ends. The CDR3 runs to 15 residues. CDR3 nucleotides: TGTGCCAGCAGCCCAGAGGTCGGTCCCAACTATGGCTACACCTTC. The encoded protein is CASSPEVGPNYGYTF.

The chain couples TRBV19 to TRBJ2-5; 7 bases are shared with TRBD2. The junction had 8 bases not matched to a gene; V was cut back by 0 bases and J by 4 bases. The germline CDR1 and CDR2 sequences are LNHDA and SQIVND (reference sequence). CDR3 length equals 16 residues. The CDR3 region has the DNA TGTGCCAGTAGTATAGAGGGACGGGGGGTCCTAGAGACCCAGTACTTC. Amino acids: CASSIEGRGVLETQYF.